The next 27 T cell receptor beta chains were all read from a single sample in a study of shared clonotypes between healthy human individuals. Sequencing used immunoSEQ multiplex PCR; TCRdb keeps in-frame clones, though not all of them. The sample yields around 720,000 clones, around four fifths seen once. Sequenced sample: memory CD4+ T cells sorted from blood. Subset of the sample: CD45RA-negative fraction. The receptors derive from a woman between 25 and 40 years old in good health.

The V call is TRBV6-6, the J call TRBJ2-3; maybe TRBD1 (6 bases). The ends were cut back, 4 bases at V and 1 base at J, with 12 bases in the middle. The CDR3 loop spans 15 amino acids. Germline V gives CDR1 MNHNY, CDR2 SVGAGI (reference sequence). CDR3 bases: TGTGCCAGCAGTTCCACGCGACAGGGCACAGATACGCAGTATTTT. It codes for CASSSTRQGTDTQYF.

A single count supports this clone. The chain combines TRBV10-2 with TRBJ2-7, with D possibly matching TRBD2 (5 bases). Germline CDR1 reads WSHSY; CDR2 reads SAAADI. The CDR3 sequence is 12 residues long. The V end was cut by 6 bases, the J end by 7 bases, with 13 bases between. The CDR3 DNA reads TGCGCCAGCAGGGTGGACTCGCGTGAGCAGTACTTC. It encodes CASRVDSREQYF.

The J gene is TRBJ1-1, the V gene TRBV19, with TRBD1 as a possible D gene (5 bases). This CDR3 has 17 residues. V was shortened by 4 bases and J by 5 bases, with 23 bases between the two germline ends. Germline CDR1 is LNHDA and CDR2 is SQIVND (reference sequence). The CDR3, as DNA: TGTGCCAGTAGTACGCCGGGACGAAAGGAGGGGAAGACTGAAGCTTTCTTT. It translates to CASSTPGRKEGKTEAFF. The whole variable domain, filled in from reference TRBV19 and TRBJ1-1, reads DGGITQSPKYLFRKEGQNVTLSCEQNLNHDAMYWYRQDPGQGLRLIYYSQIVNDFQKGDIAEGYSVSREKKESFPLTVTSAQKNPTAFYLCASSTPGRKEGKTEAFFGQGTRLTVV.

This clone has a single count. The J gene is TRBJ2-1, the V gene TRBV15; 13 bases are a match to TRBD2. This CDR3 has 19 residues. CDR1 is LNHNV, CDR2 YYDKDF, per germline (reference sequence). Losses at the gene ends were 0 bases for V and 5 bases for J; bases not matched to a gene: 10. CDR3 DNA: TGTGCCACCAGCAGAGAACAGGGGGGACTAGCGGGGCTTAACAATGAGCAGTTCTTC. It yields the protein CATSREQGGLAGLNNEQFF. Looking up the rest from reference TRBV15 and TRBJ2-1 gives the full variable domain: DAMVIQNPRYQVTQFGKPVTLSCSQTLNHNVMYWYQQKSSQAPKLLFHYYDKDFNNEADTPDNFQSRRPNTSFCFLDIRSPGLGDTAMYLCATSREQGGLAGLNNEQFFGPGTRLTVL.

This chain joins TRBV5-6 and TRBJ1-1, with unresolved D. CDR3 length: 17 residues. V shed 4 bases and J shed 5 bases, with 24 bases lying between them. Per the germline V gene, CDR1 is SGHDT and CDR2 is YYEEEE. The CDR3 here is CASSRERRLASGTEAFF. DNA of the CDR3: TGTGCCAGCAGCCGAGAGCGGCGGTTGGCCTCGGGGACTGAAGCTTTCTTT.

V and J are TRBV20-1 and TRBJ2-7; D is undetermined. This CDR3 spans 11 amino acids. Germline V lookup: CDR1 DFQATT, CDR2 SNEGSKA (reference sequence). V lost 3 bases and J lost 4, with 7 bases in between. The CDR3 protein is CSASGVYEQYF. CDR3 bases: TGCAGTGCTAGTGGGGTTTACGAGCAGTACTTC.

This clone was recorded a few times. The V call is TRBV4-1, the J call TRBJ2-2; 8 bases line up with TRBD1. V was clipped by 4 bases and J by 5 bases; unmatched bases: 6. The germline gives CDR1 MGHRA, CDR2 YSYEKL. This CDR3 region has 15 residues. CDR3 sequence reads: CASSPTGDPTGELFF. The CDR3 nucleotides are TGCGCCAGCAGCCCGACAGGGGATCCTACCGGGGAGCTGTTTTTT.

V usage is TRBV5-1 and J usage is TRBJ2-2, with 8 bases aligning to TRBD1. The junction had 2 bases not matched to a gene; V was cut back by 4 bases and J by 3 bases. The CDR3 length is 14 residues. Per germline, CDR1 SGHRS and CDR2 YFSETQ. This chain's CDR3 is CASSPGQDTGELFF. As DNA, the CDR3 is TGCGCCAGCAGCCCGGGACAGGACACCGGGGAGCTGTTTTTT.

Points on this clone: The sample holds other DNA sequences that translate to the same CDR3. This sequence joins TRBV5-1 and TRBJ2-1, with TRBD1 as a possible D gene (5 bases). Trimming stripped 2 bases from V and 4 bases from J, with 13 bases between. Germline-derived CDR1 and CDR2 are SGHRS and YFSETQ. This CDR3 region has 15 residues. The CDR3 DNA is TGCGCCAGCAGCTTTGACAGAAGTTCGTACAATGAGCAGTTCTTC. It yields the protein CASSFDRSSYNEQFF.

The chain uses TRBV28 and TRBJ1-1, with D possibly being TRBD1 (6 bases). V lost 6 bases to trimming and J lost 7 bases, with 18 bases between them. The CDR3 runs 14 residues. Germline CDR1 and CDR2: MDHEN and SYDVKM. For the CDR3, the DNA is TGTGCCAGCAGAGCCCCCGGGACACCCCGTGAAGCTTTCTTT. Translation gives CASRAPGTPREAFF.

The chain employs TRBV6-1 and TRBJ2-2; possibly TRBD1 for D (5 bases). V was pared by 4 bases and J by 2 bases, with 14 bases between. The CDR3 length is 16 residues. Germline lookup yields CDR1 MNHNS and CDR2 SASEGT. CDR3 region: CASSAGLMGNTGELFF. The DNA for the CDR3 is TGTGCCAGCAGTGCAGGGCTAATGGGAAACACCGGGGAGCTGTTTTTT.

The rearrangement links TRBV5-8 to TRBJ2-7; D might be TRBD1 (6 bases). Trimming removed 0 bases from V and 1 base from J, with 11 bases in between. The CDR3 length is 15 residues. The germline V gene encodes CDR1 SGHTS and CDR2 YDEGEE. The chain's CDR3 is CASSLAIQGSYEQYF. The CDR3 DNA is TGTGCCAGCAGCTTGGCCATACAGGGATCCTACGAGCAGTACTTC.

V gene TRBV25-1 combines with J gene TRBJ2-2, with TRBD1 identical over 7 bases. The CDR3 is 14 residues long. The V gene end was trimmed by 7 bases and the J gene end by 6 bases; junction bases not matched to a gene: 8. The germline gives CDR1 MGHDK, CDR2 SYGVNS. The CDR3 is CASIGTVNAGELFF. CDR3 sequence (DNA): TGTGCCAGCATCGGGACAGTCAACGCCGGGGAGCTGTTTTTT.

This clone was detected ten times or more. This sample also contains other DNA sequences that code for the same CDR3. The genes are TRBV19 and TRBJ2-6, with D possibly being TRBD2 (6 bases). Germline CDR1 LNHDA, CDR2 SQIVND (reference sequence). This CDR3 comprises 17 residues. The V end was cut by 3 bases, the J end by 0 bases, with 12 bases between. The DNA for the CDR3 is TGTGCCAGTAGTATTGGGGGGAGGTTCTCTGGGGCCAACGTCCTGACTTTC. It encodes CASSIGGRFSGANVLTF.

This sequence joins TRBV5-4 and TRBJ1-1; D remains unclear. CDR3 size: 16 residues. Trimming stripped 4 bases from V and 2 bases from J, with 18 bases between. Germline V CDR1 and CDR2: SGHNT, YYREEE (reference sequence). CDR3 in amino acids: CASSQTSRGKNTEAFF. In DNA, the CDR3 is TGTGCCAGCAGCCAGACATCCCGGGGTAAAAACACTGAAGCTTTCTTT. The entire variable domain, with the rest obtained from reference TRBV5-4 and TRBJ1-1, is as follows: ETGVTQSPTHLIKTRGQQVTLRCSSQSGHNTVSWYQQALGQGPQFIFQYYREEENGRGNFPPRFSGLQFPNYSSELNVNALELDDSALYLCASSQTSRGKNTEAFFGQGTRLTVV.

The chain employs TRBV4-1 and TRBJ2-3; the match to TRBD2 covers 12 bases. The V and J ends lost 0 bases and 8 bases, in that order; junction bases with no gene match: 9. The CDR3 is 17 residues long. Germline assignment: CDR1 MGHRA and CDR2 YSYEKL. CDR3 sequence reads: CASSQEYRLAGVGTQYF. The CDR3 bases are TGCGCCAGCAGCCAAGAATATCGACTAGCGGGAGTTGGTACGCAGTATTTT.

This clone appeared a few times. The rearrangement links TRBV10-1 to TRBJ2-7; D is unclear. CDR1 and CDR2 (germline): WNHNN, SYGVQD (reference sequence). The CDR3 extends over 14 amino acids. Trimming shortened V by 0 bases and J by 2 bases, and 8 bases separated the two germline ends. CDR3: CASSESSGTYEQYF. The CDR3 DNA reads TGCGCCAGCAGTGAGTCGTCAGGAACCTACGAGCAGTACTTC.

The chain carries TRBV5-1 and TRBJ1-1; D not certain. Germline-derived CDR1 and CDR2 are SGHRS and YFSETQ. Trimming removed 0 bases from V and 8 bases from J, with 8 bases in between. This CDR3 is 12 amino acids long. CDR3 nucleotides: TGCGCCAGCAGCTTGGACGGACGCGAAGCTTTCTTT. Its translation: CASSLDGREAFF.

This clone showed up just once. The chain links TRBV6-5 to TRBJ2-5, with 11 bases identical to TRBD2. This CDR3 has 14 residues. Looked up from germline, CDR1 is MNHEY and CDR2 is SVGAGI. V shed 4 bases and J 7 bases; nucleotides not matched to a gene: 5. Written as DNA, the CDR3 is TGTGCCAGCAGTTCGCTAGCGGGGGGAGTGACCCAGTACTTC. It yields the protein CASSSLAGGVTQYF.

Points on this clone: This sample includes further DNA sequences coding for the same CDR3. This rearrangement joins TRBV28 to TRBJ1-5; no definite D call. The CDR3 is 15 amino acids. Trimming stripped 2 bases from V and 0 bases from J, with 8 bases between. The germline CDR1 and CDR2 sequences are MDHEN and SYDVKM. Written as DNA, the CDR3 is TGTGCCAGCAGTTTAGTCCTGGATAGCAATCAGCCCCAGCATTTT. Residues: CASSLVLDSNQPQHF.

The chain employs TRBV5-1 and TRBJ1-5; D unclear. This CDR3 has 13 residues. V shed 0 bases and J shed 4 bases, with 5 bases lying between them. CDR1 is SGHRS, CDR2 YFSETQ, per germline. The chain's CDR3 is CASSLVGNQPQHF. The CDR3, as DNA: TGCGCCAGCAGCTTGGTGGGTAATCAGCCCCAGCATTTT.

About this clone itself: Within the sample, other DNA sequences also encode this same CDR3. The gene calls are TRBV19 and TRBJ1-5; 10 bases align to TRBD1. The CDR3 has 14 amino acids. Germline V gene sequence: CDR1 LNHDA, CDR2 SQIVND (reference sequence). J was trimmed by 4 bases and V by 5 bases; bases with no gene match: 2. The CDR3 is CASSGQGGNQPQHF. The CDR3 DNA sequence: TGTGCCAGTAGTGGACAGGGGGGAAATCAGCCCCAGCATTTT.

This clone was seen a few times. The chain is built from TRBV7-2 and TRBJ2-7, with D unresolved. The CDR3 spans 13 residues. CDR1 is SGHTA, CDR2 FQGNSA, per germline. V was clipped by 5 bases and J by 0 bases, with 8 bases between them. CDR3 sequence reads: CASSTQVSYEQYF. CDR3 sequence (DNA): TGTGCCAGCAGCACGCAGGTCTCCTACGAGCAGTACTTC.

The chain couples TRBV6-5 to TRBJ2-1, with 11 bases matching TRBD2. CDR1 and CDR2 from the germline V gene are MNHEY and SVGAGI. This CDR3 has 14 amino acids. The V segment lost 5 bases and the J segment 10 bases; nucleotides outside the gene matches: 7. CDR3 DNA: TGTGCCAGCAGTCTTAGCGGGAGGGCACGGGAGCAGTTCTTC. Its translation: CASSLSGRAREQFF.

CDR3 in DNA: TGCGCCAGCAGTGGGTCACAGGGATACATGAACACTGAAGCTTTCTTT. This gives the protein CASSGSQGYMNTEAFF. V is TRBV10-1 and J is TRBJ1-1; TRBD1 is a possible D gene (6 bases). The CDR3 has 16 residues. V lost 4 bases to trimming and J lost 0 bases, with 15 bases between them. CDR1 WNHNN and CDR2 SYGVQD come from the germline V gene (reference sequence).

The table lists this clone with many counts. The chain couples TRBV6-7 to TRBJ2-2, with TRBD2 as a possible D gene (5 bases). TRBV6-7 is labeled an ORF, and its function is uncertain. The CDR3 consists of 14 residues. Trimming pared 5 bases from V and 6 bases from J, leaving 13 bases between. The CDR3 DNA follows: TGTGCCAGCAGTCCAGCTGGAGGACCCGGGGAGCTGTTTTTT. It codes for CASSPAGGPGELFF.

The chain carries TRBV30 and TRBJ1-2, with TRBD1 matching over 7 bases. The CDR3 loop spans 13 amino acids. Germline CDR1 is GTSNPN and CDR2 is SVGIG (reference sequence). After removal of 7 bases from V and 4 bases from J, the junction contained 9 bases not matched to a gene. This CDR3 reads CASEPTGIYGYTF. The CDR3 DNA reads as TGTGCCTCCGAGCCGACAGGGATCTATGGCTACACCTTC.